This TCR beta chain comes out of a study of blood T cell repertoires in COVID-19. The overall study: Sample material is recorded as cDNA or gDNA derived from T cells, B-cell-depleted T cells, or PBMCs.

Original processing notes: Estimated nucleated cell counts came from reference gene primer amplification. Data came from immunoSEQ multiplex PCR; TCRdb stores just in-frame clones and leaves some out. V and J calls and clone size are as listed in that table; D and trimming were resolved from the DNA. This table has about 110,000 clones, roughly 90% appearing once. The CDR3 length is 13 residues. With 1 base removed from V and 5 bases from J, the gap between germline ends came to 9 bases. Germline assignment: CDR1 MNHEY and CDR2 SVGAGI. The sequence was obtained from a man aged 40-49 years with active or convalescent COVID-19. The chain employs TRBV6-5 and TRBJ2-7; tentatively, D is TRBD2 (5 bases). The sequenced sample consisted of peripheral blood. CDR3 region: CASSYFDGNEQYF. The CDR3, as DNA: TGTGCCAGCAGTTACTTCGACGGGAACGAGCAGTACTTC.